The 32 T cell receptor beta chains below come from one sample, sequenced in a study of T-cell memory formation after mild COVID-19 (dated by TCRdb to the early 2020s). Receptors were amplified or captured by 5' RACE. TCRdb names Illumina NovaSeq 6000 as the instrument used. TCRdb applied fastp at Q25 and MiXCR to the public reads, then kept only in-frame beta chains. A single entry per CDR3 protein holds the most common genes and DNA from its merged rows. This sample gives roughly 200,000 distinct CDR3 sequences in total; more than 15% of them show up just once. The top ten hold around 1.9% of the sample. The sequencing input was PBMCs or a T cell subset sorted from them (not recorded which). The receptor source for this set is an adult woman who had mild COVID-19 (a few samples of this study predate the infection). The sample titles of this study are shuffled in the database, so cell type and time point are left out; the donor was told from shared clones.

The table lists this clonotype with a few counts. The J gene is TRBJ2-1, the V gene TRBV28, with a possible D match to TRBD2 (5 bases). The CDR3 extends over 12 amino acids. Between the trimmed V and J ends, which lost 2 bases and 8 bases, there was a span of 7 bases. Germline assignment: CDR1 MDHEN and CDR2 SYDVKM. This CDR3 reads CASSLRGYEQFF. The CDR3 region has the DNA TGTGCCAGCAGTTTACGAGGGTATGAGCAGTTCTTC.

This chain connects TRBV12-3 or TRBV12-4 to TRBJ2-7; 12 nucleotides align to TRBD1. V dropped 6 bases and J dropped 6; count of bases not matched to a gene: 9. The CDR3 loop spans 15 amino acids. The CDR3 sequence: CASSLPGQGAREQYF. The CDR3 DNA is TGTGCCAGCAGCCTCCCGGGACAGGGGGCGCGCGAGCAGTACTTC.

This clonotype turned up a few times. This CDR3 reads CASSFGTSGRWVHEQFF. The CDR3 coding sequence is TGTGCCAGCAGCTTCGGGACTAGCGGGAGATGGGTCCATGAGCAGTTCTTC. This rearrangement joins TRBV5-6 to TRBJ2-1; the match to TRBD2 covers 14 bases. There are 17 residues in the CDR3. The germline V gene encodes CDR1 SGHDT and CDR2 YYEEEE. The V and J ends lost 2 bases and 8 bases, in that order; junction bases with no gene match: 9.

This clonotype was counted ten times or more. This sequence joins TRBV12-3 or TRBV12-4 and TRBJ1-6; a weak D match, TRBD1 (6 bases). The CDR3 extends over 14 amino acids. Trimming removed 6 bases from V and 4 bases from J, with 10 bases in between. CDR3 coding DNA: TGTGCCAGCAGCCCAGGACAGTATAATTCACCCCTCCACTTT. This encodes CASSPGQYNSPLHF.

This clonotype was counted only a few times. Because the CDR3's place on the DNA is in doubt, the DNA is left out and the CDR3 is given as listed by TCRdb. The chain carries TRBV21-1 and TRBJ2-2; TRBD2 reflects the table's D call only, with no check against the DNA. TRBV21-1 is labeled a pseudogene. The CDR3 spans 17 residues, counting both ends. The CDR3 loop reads CASSKPGRRGGPGSCFF.

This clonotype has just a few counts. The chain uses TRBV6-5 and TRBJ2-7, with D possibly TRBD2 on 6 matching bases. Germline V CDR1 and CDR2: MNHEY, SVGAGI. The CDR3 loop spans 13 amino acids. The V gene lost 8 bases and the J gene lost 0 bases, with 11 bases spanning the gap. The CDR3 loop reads CASHGRHSYEQYF. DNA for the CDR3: TGTGCCAGCCACGGGAGACACTCCTACGAGCAGTACTTC.

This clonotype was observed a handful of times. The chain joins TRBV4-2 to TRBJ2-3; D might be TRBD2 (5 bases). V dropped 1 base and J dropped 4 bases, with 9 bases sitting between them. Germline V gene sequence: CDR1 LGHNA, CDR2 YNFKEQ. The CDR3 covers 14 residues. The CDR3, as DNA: TGTGCCAGCAGCCAAGGAGCGAGGGCAGATACGCAGTATTTT. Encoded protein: CASSQGARADTQYF.

CDR3 sequence reads: CASSSTGDGYTF. The CDR3 nucleotides read TGCGCCAGCAGCTCGACAGGGGATGGCTACACCTTC. The gene calls are TRBV5-1 and TRBJ1-2, with 8 positions matching TRBD1. CDR3 length: 12 residues. The V segment lost 3 bases and the J segment 6 bases; nucleotides outside the gene matches: 1. Per the germline V gene, CDR1 is SGHRS and CDR2 is YFSETQ.

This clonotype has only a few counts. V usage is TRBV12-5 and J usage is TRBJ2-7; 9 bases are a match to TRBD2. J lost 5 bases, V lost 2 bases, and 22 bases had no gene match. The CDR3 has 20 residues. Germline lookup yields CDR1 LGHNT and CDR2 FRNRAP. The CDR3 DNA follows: TGTGCTAGTGGTTTGCCACGGCCCCAAAATGAGCGGGAGGTCGGCGACGAGCAGTACTTC. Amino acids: CASGLPRPQNEREVGDEQYF.

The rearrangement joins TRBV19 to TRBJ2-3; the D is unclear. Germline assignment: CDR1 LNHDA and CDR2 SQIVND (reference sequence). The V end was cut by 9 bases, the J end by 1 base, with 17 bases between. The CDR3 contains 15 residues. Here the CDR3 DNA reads TGTGCCAGCCTCCCGAGGCTAGGGCGCACAGATACGCAGTATTTT. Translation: CASLPRLGRTDTQYF.

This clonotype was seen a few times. In DNA form, the CDR3 reads TGTGCCAGCAGTTTTTCCGGGGACGACTCCGACGTCCTGACTTTC. Translation: CASSFSGDDSDVLTF. The genes are TRBV12-3 or TRBV12-4 and TRBJ2-6; D may be TRBD1 or TRBD2 (5 bases each). This CDR3 has 15 amino acids. V was clipped by 3 bases and J by 11 bases, with 17 bases between them.

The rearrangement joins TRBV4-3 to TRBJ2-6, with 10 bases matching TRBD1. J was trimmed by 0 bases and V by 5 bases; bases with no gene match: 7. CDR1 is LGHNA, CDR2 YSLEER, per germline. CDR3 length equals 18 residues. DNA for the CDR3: TGCGCCAGCAGCAACGGACAGGGGGTAGTCTCTGGGGCCAACGTCCTGACTTTC. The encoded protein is CASSNGQGVVSGANVLTF.

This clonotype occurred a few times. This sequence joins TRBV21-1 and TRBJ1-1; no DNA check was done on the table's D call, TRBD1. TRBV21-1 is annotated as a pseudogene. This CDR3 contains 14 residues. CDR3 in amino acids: CASSKQGRGPEAFF. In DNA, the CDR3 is TGTGCCAGCAGCAAACAGGGAAGGGGGCCTGAAGCTTTCTTT.

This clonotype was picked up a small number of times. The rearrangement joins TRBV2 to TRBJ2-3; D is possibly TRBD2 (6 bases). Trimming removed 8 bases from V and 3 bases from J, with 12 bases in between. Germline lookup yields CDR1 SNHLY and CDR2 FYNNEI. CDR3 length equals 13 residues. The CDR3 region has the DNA TGTGCCAGCCTTCGGGACTCAACAGATACGCAGTATTTT. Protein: CASLRDSTDTQYF.

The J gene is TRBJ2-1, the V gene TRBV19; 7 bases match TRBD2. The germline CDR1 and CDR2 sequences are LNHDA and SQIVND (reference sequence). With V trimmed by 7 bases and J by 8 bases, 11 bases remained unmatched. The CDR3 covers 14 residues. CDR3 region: CASKGGRLRDEQFF. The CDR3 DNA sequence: TGTGCCAGTAAGGGCGGGAGACTCAGGGATGAGCAGTTCTTC.

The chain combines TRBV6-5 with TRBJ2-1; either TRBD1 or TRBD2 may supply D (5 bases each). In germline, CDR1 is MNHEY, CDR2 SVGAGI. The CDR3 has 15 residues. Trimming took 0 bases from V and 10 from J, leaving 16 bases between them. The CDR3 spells CASSYSGRPSGEQFF. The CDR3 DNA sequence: TGTGCCAGCAGTTACTCGGGACGACCATCGGGGGAGCAGTTCTTC.

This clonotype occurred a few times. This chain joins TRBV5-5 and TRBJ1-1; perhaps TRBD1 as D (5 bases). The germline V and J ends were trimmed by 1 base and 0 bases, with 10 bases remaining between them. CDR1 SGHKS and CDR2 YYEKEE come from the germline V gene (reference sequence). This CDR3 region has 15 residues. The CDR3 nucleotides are TGTGCCAGCAGCTTGATGGGGGTCGTGAACACTGAAGCTTTCTTT. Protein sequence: CASSLMGVVNTEAFF.

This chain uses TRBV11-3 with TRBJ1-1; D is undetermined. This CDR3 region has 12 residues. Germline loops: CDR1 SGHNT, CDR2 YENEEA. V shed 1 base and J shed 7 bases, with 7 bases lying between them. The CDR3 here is CASSLGQIEAFF. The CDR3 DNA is TGTGCCAGCAGCTTAGGCCAAATTGAAGCTTTCTTT. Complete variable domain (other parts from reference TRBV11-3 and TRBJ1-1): EAGVVQSPRYKIIEKKQPVAFWCNPISGHNTLYWYLQNLGQGPELLIRYENEEAVDDSQLPKDRFSAERLKGVDSTLKIQPAELGDSAVYLCASSLGQIEAFFGQGTRLTVV.

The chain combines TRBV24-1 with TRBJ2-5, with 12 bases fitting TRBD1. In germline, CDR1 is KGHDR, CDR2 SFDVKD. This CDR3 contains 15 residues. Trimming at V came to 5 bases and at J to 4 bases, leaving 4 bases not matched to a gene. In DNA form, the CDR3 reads TGTGCCACCAGTGCTCCGGGACAGGGGGCAGAGACCCAGTACTTC. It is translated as CATSAPGQGAETQYF.

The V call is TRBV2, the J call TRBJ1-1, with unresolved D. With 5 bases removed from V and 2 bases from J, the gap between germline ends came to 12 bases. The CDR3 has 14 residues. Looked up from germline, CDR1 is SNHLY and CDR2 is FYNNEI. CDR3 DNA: TGTGCCAGCAGTCCCTTGACTGTAAACACTGAAGCTTTCTTT. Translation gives CASSPLTVNTEAFF.

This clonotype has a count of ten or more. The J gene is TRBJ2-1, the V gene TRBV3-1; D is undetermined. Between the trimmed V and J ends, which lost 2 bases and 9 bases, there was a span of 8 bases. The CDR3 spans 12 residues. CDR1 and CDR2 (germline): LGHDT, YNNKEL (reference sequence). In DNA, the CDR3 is TGTGCCAGCAGCCAAACCTCGGGTGAGCAGTTCTTC. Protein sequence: CASSQTSGEQFF.

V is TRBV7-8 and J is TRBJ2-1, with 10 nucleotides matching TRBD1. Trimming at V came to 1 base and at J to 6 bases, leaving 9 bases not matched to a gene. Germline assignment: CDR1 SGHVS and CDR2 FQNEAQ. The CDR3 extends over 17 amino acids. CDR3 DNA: TGTGCCAGCAGCTTAGTGGGGGGGACAGGGGTCGTCAATGAGCAGTTCTTC. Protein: CASSLVGGTGVVNEQFF.

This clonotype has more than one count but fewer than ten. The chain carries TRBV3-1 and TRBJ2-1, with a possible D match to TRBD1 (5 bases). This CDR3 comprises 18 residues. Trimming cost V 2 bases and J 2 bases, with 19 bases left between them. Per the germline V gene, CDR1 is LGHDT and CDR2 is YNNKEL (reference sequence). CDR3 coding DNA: TGTGCCAGCAGCCAATTATCACGGTTTGCAGGGCCCTACAATGAGCAGTTCTTC. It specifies CASSQLSRFAGPYNEQFF.

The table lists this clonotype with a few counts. DNA of the CDR3: TGTGCCAGCAGTCCATTACAGGGGGCGCGGGAAAAACTGTTTTTT. It specifies CASSPLQGAREKLFF. The chain joins TRBV27 to TRBJ1-4, with TRBD1 matching over 9 bases. Losses at the gene ends were 5 bases for V and 8 bases for J; bases not matched to a gene: 9. CDR1 MNHEY and CDR2 SMNVEV come from the germline V gene (reference sequence). This CDR3 has 15 residues.

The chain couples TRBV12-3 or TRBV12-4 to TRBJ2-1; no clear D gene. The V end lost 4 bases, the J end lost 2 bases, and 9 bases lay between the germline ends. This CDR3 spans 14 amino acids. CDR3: CASSSEGTYNEQFF. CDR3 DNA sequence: TGTGCCAGCAGTTCCGAAGGGACCTACAATGAGCAGTTCTTC.

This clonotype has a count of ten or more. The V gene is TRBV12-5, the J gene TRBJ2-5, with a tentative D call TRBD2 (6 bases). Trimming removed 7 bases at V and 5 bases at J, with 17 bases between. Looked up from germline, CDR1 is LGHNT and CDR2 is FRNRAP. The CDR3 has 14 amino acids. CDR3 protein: CASALWEVWETQYF. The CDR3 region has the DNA TGTGCTAGTGCGCTCTGGGAGGTATGGGAGACCCAGTACTTC.

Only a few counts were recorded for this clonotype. The CDR3 sequence is CASRSPGTGDYEQYF. The CDR3 DNA reads as TGTGCCAGCAGGTCACCCGGGACAGGCGACTACGAGCAGTACTTC. This chain uses TRBV6-1 with TRBJ2-7, with 8 nucleotides matching TRBD1. The germline CDR1 and CDR2 sequences are MNHNS and SASEGT. The CDR3 is 15 amino acids. V dropped 6 bases and J dropped 3; count of bases not matched to a gene: 10.

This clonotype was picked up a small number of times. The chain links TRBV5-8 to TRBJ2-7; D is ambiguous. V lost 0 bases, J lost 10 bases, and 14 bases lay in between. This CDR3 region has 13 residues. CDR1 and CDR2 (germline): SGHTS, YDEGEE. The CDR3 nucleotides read TGTGCCAGCAGCTTGGCTGCACGGGCAAGCCAGTACTTC. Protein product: CASSLAARASQYF. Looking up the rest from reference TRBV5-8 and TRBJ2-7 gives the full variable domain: EAGVTQSPTHLIKTRGQQATLRCSPISGHTSVYWYQQALGLGLQFLLWYDEGEERNRGNFPPRFSGRQFPNYSSELNVNALELEDSALYLCASSLAARASQYFGPGTRLTVT.

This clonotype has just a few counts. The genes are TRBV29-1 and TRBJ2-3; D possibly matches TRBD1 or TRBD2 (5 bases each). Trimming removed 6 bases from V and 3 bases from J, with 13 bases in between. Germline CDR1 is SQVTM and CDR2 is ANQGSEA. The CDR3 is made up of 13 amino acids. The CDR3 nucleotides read TGCAGCGTACTTGGGGGTCGGACAGATACGCAGTATTTT. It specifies CSVLGGRTDTQYF.

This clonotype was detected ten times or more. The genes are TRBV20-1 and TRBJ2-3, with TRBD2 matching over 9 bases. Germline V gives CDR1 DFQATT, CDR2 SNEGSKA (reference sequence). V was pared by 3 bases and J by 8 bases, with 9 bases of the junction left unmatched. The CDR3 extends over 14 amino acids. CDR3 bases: TGCAGTGCTAGCATAGCGGGAGTAGTGAGTACGCAGTATTTT. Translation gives CSASIAGVVSTQYF.

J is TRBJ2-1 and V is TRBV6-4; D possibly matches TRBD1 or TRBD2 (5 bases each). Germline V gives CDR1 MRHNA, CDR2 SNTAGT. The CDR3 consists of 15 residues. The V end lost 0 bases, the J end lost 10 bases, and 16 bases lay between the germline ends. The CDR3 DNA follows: TGTGCCAGCAGTGACTCGGTTTGGGACGGTTCGGAGCAGTTCTTC. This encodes CASSDSVWDGSEQFF.

The DNA for the CDR3 is TGCGCCAGCAGCTTGAGGCAGGGAGGAAGTGACGAGCAGTACTTC. Residues: CASSLRQGGSDEQYF. The genes are TRBV5-1 and TRBJ2-7, with a tentative D call TRBD2 (6 bases). Germline V gene data show CDR1 as SGHRS and CDR2 as YFSETQ. The germline V and J ends were trimmed by 1 base and 5 bases, with 16 bases remaining between them. The CDR3 runs to 15 residues. The full variable domain, rest sourced from reference TRBV5-1 and TRBJ2-7, is KAGVTQTPRYLIKTRGQQVTLSCSPISGHRSVSWYQQTPGQGLQFLFEYFSETQRNKGNFPGRFSGRQFSNSRSEMNVSTLELGDSALYLCASSLRQGGSDEQYFGPGTRLTVT.